A selection of T cell receptor beta chains follows, all from one sample in a study of blood T cell repertoires in COVID-19. The table came from immunoSEQ multiplex PCR; TCRdb's copy has only in-frame clones and leaves some out. The sample lists about 300,000 clones, around 87% seen once, with approximately 4.5% in the top ten. Material for sequencing was PBMCs or T cells enriched from blood (not recorded which). These receptors were taken from a woman younger than 30 with acute COVID-19. Each CDR3 is given with its conserved first and last residue. D genes are given only for firm matches.

V gene	J gene	D gene	CDR3 DNA	CDR3 protein
TRBV27	TRBJ1-4	-	TGTGCCAGCAGTTTAGTCTTTCCCTCTGCAACTAATGAAAAACTGTTTTTT	CASSLVFPSATNEKLFF
TRBV7-3	TRBJ2-3	TRBD1	TGTGCCAGCAGCTCGACAGGGACCGCAGATACGCAGTATTTT	CASSSTGTADTQYF
TRBV9	TRBJ1-2	-	TGTGCCAGCAGCGTAGACAGAGGGTCAGGCGGCTACACCTTC	CASSVDRGSGGYTF
TRBV30	TRBJ1-3	-	TGTGCCTGGAGTGTATTCGTAAACACCATATATTTT	CAWSVFVNTIYF
TRBV6-5	TRBJ1-1	-	TGTGCCAGCAGACCCCCCAGGGGCCGGAACACTGAAGCTTTCTTT	CASRPPRGRNTEAFF
TRBV13	TRBJ1-4	-	TGTGCCAGCAGCCCTAATCGTAATGAAAAACTGTTTTTT	CASSPNRNEKLFF
TRBV13	TRBJ2-1	-	TGTGCCAGCAGCTTAGTCCGGGGAGTTGAGCAGTTCTTC	CASSLVRGVEQFF
TRBV28	TRBJ2-7	TRBD2	TGTGCCAGTAAGGTGAGCGGGGATTCCTACGAGCAGTACTTC	CASKVSGDSYEQYF
TRBV28	TRBJ1-2	-	TGTGCCAGCAGTTTTACCCCCGGCGGCGGGGGATATGGCTACACCTTC	CASSFTPGGGGYGYTF
TRBV24-1	TRBJ2-7	-	TGTGCCACCAGTGCGCGGGGCGCGGTCAGCGAGCAGTACTTC	CATSARGAVSEQYF
TRBV9	TRBJ2-1	-	TGTGCCAGCAGCCAGTCCCGGGACCACCCGGAGGGCCATGAGCAGTTCTTC	CASSQSRDHPEGHEQFF
TRBV12-2	TRBJ2-4	-	TGTGCAAGTCGCCGGACTGGGGACTCCCTAGTAGCCAAAAACATTCAGTACTTC	CASRRTGDSLVAKNIQYF
TRBV5-4	TRBJ2-2	TRBD2	TGTGCCAGCAGCCTATTTTCTAGCGGTAACACCGGGGAGCTGTTTTTT	CASSLFSSGNTGELFF
TRBV16	TRBJ2-7	TRBD2	TGTGCCAGCAGCCAATTCTACGCGGGAGGGTTCCTCGTCCCCGAGCAGTACTTC	CASSQFYAGGFLVPEQYF